These 16 T cell receptor beta chains originate from one sample sequenced in a study of monozygotic twins with inflammatory bowel disease. TCRdb re-called the 5' RACE reads; one entry per CDR3 protein, DNA not given. The ten top clones account for 2% to 2.5%, within a sample of approximately 400,000 distinct CDR3 sequences. The material sequenced was blood. The source is a human donor with ulcerative colitis or Crohn's disease, or a healthy co-twin of an affected twin (not recorded which).

This chain's CDR3 is CASSAGNQETQYF. The chain has TRBV6-2 or TRBV6-3 and TRBJ2-5; TCRdb designates TRBD2, a call that cannot be tested without DNA. The CDR3 totals 13 residues. The germline CDR1 and CDR2 sequences are MNHEY and SVGEGT.

The chain uses TRBV5-1 and TRBJ2-1; TCRdb proposes TRBD2, but this gene call is untestable without DNA. Germline CDR1 SGHRS, CDR2 YFSETQ. CDR3 size: 15 residues. CDR3 protein: CASSQTAGEYNEQFF.

The V gene is TRBV4-1, the J gene TRBJ2-1; the TRBD1 assignment by TCRdb is unverifiable without DNA. CDR3 size: 12 residues. Germline CDR1 and CDR2: MGHRA and YSYEKL. CDR3 region: CASSHLTGQRFF.

J is TRBJ2-1 and V is TRBV13; TCRdb's assignment of TRBD2 cannot be checked, as there is no DNA. This CDR3 contains 20 residues. Germline V gene data show CDR1 as PRHDT and CDR2 as FYEKMQ (reference sequence). The CDR3 sequence is CASSLTPGLAGRGLYNEQFF.

The chain employs TRBV29-1 and TRBJ2-1; the TCRdb D gene call, TRBD2, has no DNA to confirm it. Germline V gene lookup returns CDR1 SQVTM and CDR2 ANQGSEA. The CDR3 sequence is 15 residues long. CDR3 sequence: CSVGGSSRTYNEQFF.

This chain joins TRBV19 and TRBJ1-5; there is no DNA to check the TCRdb D call of TRBD1. Germline V CDR1 and CDR2: LNHDA, SQIVND (reference sequence). CDR3 size: 14 residues. CDR3: CASSIGHINQPQHF.

V and J are TRBV20-1 and TRBJ2-2; TCRdb's D gene call, TRBD2, goes unchecked for lack of DNA. The CDR3 is 18 amino acids. Germline V lookup: CDR1 DFQATT, CDR2 SNEGSKA (reference sequence). The CDR3: CSARTGLAGASNTGELFF.

This chain uses TRBV20-1 with TRBJ2-5; TCRdb selects TRBD2, and the lack of DNA leaves this call unchecked. Germline V CDR1 and CDR2: DFQATT, SNEGSKA (reference sequence). The CDR3 covers 15 residues. Here the CDR3 reads CSATLAGGSQETQYF.

The chain has TRBV4-3 and TRBJ2-3; the TCRdb D gene call, TRBD2, has no DNA to confirm it. Germline-derived CDR1 and CDR2 are LGHNA and YSLEER. There are 15 residues in the CDR3. CDR3 sequence: CASSQTSGRPDTQYF.

The V and J genes are TRBV5-1 and TRBJ2-2; as DNA is missing, the TRBD2 call by TCRdb cannot be tested. There are 13 residues in the CDR3. Germline CDR1 is SGHRS and CDR2 is YFSETQ. This CDR3 is CASTAGPTGELFF.

This chain joins TRBV7-6 and TRBJ2-7; lacking DNA, the TRBD1 call made by TCRdb goes unchecked. The CDR3 is 15 amino acids. The germline gives CDR1 SGHVS, CDR2 FNYEAQ. The CDR3 protein is CASSFGQGVFHEQYF.

The V gene is TRBV6-6, the J gene TRBJ1-1; TCRdb's D call of TRBD1 is untestable without DNA. CDR3 length equals 13 residues. Germline CDR1 and CDR2: MNHNY and SVGAGI (reference sequence). CDR3 residues: CASSTDRDTEAFF.

This chain uses TRBV5-5 with TRBJ1-2. This CDR3 contains 15 residues. Germline loops: CDR1 SGHKS, CDR2 YYEKEE (reference sequence). The CDR3 spells CASSNTWTHNYGYTF.

V is TRBV20-1 and J is TRBJ2-1. Germline CDR1 and CDR2: DFQATT and SNEGSKA (reference sequence). The CDR3 is 16 residues long. CDR3 loop: CSASDRRLSSYNEQFF.

The rearrangement uses TRBV20-1 and TRBJ2-1. Germline CDR1 DFQATT, CDR2 SNEGSKA (reference sequence). The CDR3 runs 13 residues. CDR3 sequence reads: CSASRGLYNEQFF.

This rearrangement joins TRBV11-1 to TRBJ2-2; there is no DNA to check the TCRdb D call of TRBD2. The CDR3 has 18 residues. In germline, CDR1 is SGHAT, CDR2 FQDESV (reference sequence). The CDR3 protein is CASSLRGGLTANTGELFF.